The rows below give T cell receptor beta chains drawn from one sample of a study of cytomegalovirus exposure and HLA in healthy donors. The table came from immunoSEQ multiplex PCR; TCRdb's copy has only in-frame clones and leaves some out. The sample holds 250,000 to 350,000 clones, approximately 90% seen once. The sequenced sample consisted of PBMCs. The source of these receptors is a young woman in good health and CMV-seronegative. Both conserved end residues are part of each CDR3. Fields, in order: clone size, J gene, D gene, V gene, CDR3 length, CDR3 protein, CDR3 DNA. The D gene is left open where the match is weak. Expanded clones get a size class; other rows say once, few or many, or leave the size out.

>once|TRBJ2-1|NA|TRBV7-2|16
CASSTPGGGSYNEQFF
TGTGCCAGCAGCACCCCGGGGGGCGGCTCCTACAATGAGCAGTTCTTC
>NA|TRBJ2-7|TRBD1|TRBV5-6|12
CASHRQGYEQYF
TGTGCCAGCCACAGACAGGGGTACGAGCAGTACTTC
>once|TRBJ2-2|TRBD2|TRBV4-2|16
CASSPRLAGEVGELFF
TGTGCCAGCAGCCCCCGACTAGCGGGAGAGGTCGGGGAGCTGTTTTTT
>NA|TRBJ1-2|NA|TRBV5-1|14
CASSSTTGGYGYTF
TGCGCCAGCAGCTCAACGACGGGGGGCTATGGCTACACCTTC
>once|TRBJ2-5|TRBD1|TRBV2|13
CASRGQVQETQYF
TGTGCCAGCAGGGGACAGGTCCAAGAGACCCAGTACTTC
>NA|TRBJ2-3|TRBD2|TRBV25-1|14
CASRREGLTDTQYF
TGTGCCAGCCGGCGGGAGGGCCTGACAGATACGCAGTATTTT
>NA|TRBJ2-7|NA|TRBV27|15
CASSSLKGLRYEQYF
TGTGCCAGCAGCTCCCTTAAAGGACTGCGCTACGAGCAGTACTTC
>NA|TRBJ2-7|TRBD2|TRBV6-6|15
CASSPGGGGRFEQYF
TGTGCCAGCAGTCCTGGGGGGGGCGGGAGGTTCGAGCAGTACTTC
>once|TRBJ2-1|TRBD1|TRBV19|16
CASSGGQGSRNNEQFF
TGTGCCAGTAGTGGGGGACAGGGTTCGAGGAACAATGAGCAGTTCTTC
>NA|TRBJ1-1|TRBD1|TRBV5-1|14
CASSEGQMNTEAFF
TGCGCCAGCAGCGAGGGACAGATGAACACTGAAGCTTTCTTT
>NA|TRBJ1-5|TRBD1|TRBV19|17
CASRAGTGAYSNQPQHF
TGTGCCAGTCGAGCCGGGACAGGGGCGTATAGCAATCAGCCCCAGCATTTT
>once|TRBJ2-1|NA|TRBV28|16
CASSSLTGLYYNEQFF
TGTGCCAGCAGTTCCCTAACGGGACTTTACTACAATGAGCAGTTCTTC
>NA|TRBJ2-5|NA|TRBV7-2|13
CASSRTTRETQYF
TGTGCCAGCAGCCGGACTACCAGAGAGACCCAGTACTTC
>NA|TRBJ1-5|TRBD1|TRBV7-2|15
CASSLGTGVNQPQHF
TGTGCCAGCAGCTTAGGGACAGGGGTGAATCAGCCCCAGCATTTT
>NA|TRBJ2-2|NA|TRBV9|16
CASSAAGGGNTGELFF
TGTGCCAGCAGCGCCGCAGGGGGAGGCAACACCGGGGAGCTGTTTTTT
>NA|TRBJ1-1|NA|TRBV5-1|16
CASSFVFQGQNTEAFF
TGCGCCAGCAGCTTTGTCTTTCAGGGACAGAACACTGAAGCTTTCTTT
>once|TRBJ2-5|NA|TRBV28|15
CASSTNSGYRETQYF
TGTGCCAGCAGTACGAATAGCGGATATCGAGAGACCCAGTACTTC
>NA|TRBJ2-3|NA|TRBV30|15
CAWTPCGEVTDTQYF
TGTGCCTGGACCCCCTGCGGAGAGGTGACAGATACGCAGTATTTT
>NA|TRBJ2-3|TRBD2|TRBV5-1|16
CASSLEGTSGGDTQYF
TGCGCCAGCAGCTTGGAGGGGACTAGCGGAGGAGATACGCAGTATTTT
>NA|TRBJ2-7|TRBD1|TRBV28|15
CASRDGQGSTYEQYF
TGTGCCAGCAGGGATGGACAGGGATCGACCTACGAGCAGTACTTC
>NA|TRBJ1-2|NA|TRBV10-3|14
CAISPGSYVYGYTF
TGTGCCATCTCACCGGGTAGTTATGTCTATGGCTACACCTTC
>NA|TRBJ2-7|TRBD2|TRBV6-1|12
CASSQAGGEQYF
TGTGCCAGCAGCCAGGCGGGGGGCGAGCAGTACTTC
>NA|TRBJ2-7|NA|TRBV4-1|16
CASSQNRGNEDYEQYF
TGCGCCAGCAGCCAAAATAGGGGAAATGAGGACTACGAGCAGTACTTC
>NA|TRBJ1-1|NA|TRBV7-2|12
CASSSYHYEAFF
TGTGCCAGCAGCTCGTACCACTATGAAGCTTTCTTT
>NA|TRBJ2-2|TRBD1|TRBV28|14
CASRDGTGVGELFF
TGTGCCAGCAGGGATGGGACAGGGGTCGGGGAGCTGTTTTTT
>NA|TRBJ2-5|NA|TRBV4-1|18
CASSQGLGAGAIQETQYF
TGCGCCAGCAGCCAAGGGTTGGGGGCGGGGGCTATCCAAGAGACCCAGTACTTC
>NA|TRBJ2-5|NA|TRBV4-3|15
CASSQDAAGTETQYF
TGCGCCAGCAGCCAAGACGCGGCTGGTACGGAGACCCAGTACTTC
>NA|TRBJ2-7|TRBD1|TRBV5-1|16
CASSLAVQGASYEQYF
TGCGCCAGCAGCTTGGCCGTGCAGGGGGCGTCCTACGAGCAGTACTTC
>NA|TRBJ2-2|TRBD2|TRBV2|15
CASSGSREGSGELFF
TGTGCCAGCAGTGGAAGCAGGGAGGGGTCCGGGGAGCTGTTTTTT
>NA|TRBJ2-3|TRBD2|TRBV7-2|18
CASSPSSGPRGSTDTQYF
TGTGCCAGCAGCCCATCTAGCGGACCTAGGGGTAGCACAGATACGCAGTATTTT
>NA|TRBJ2-7|NA|TRBV28|15
CASSFRARQNYEQYF
TGTGCCAGCAGTTTCAGGGCACGGCAGAACTACGAGCAGTACTTC
>NA|TRBJ2-1|NA|TRBV11-3|13
CASSPGTYNEQFF
TGTGCCAGCAGCCCCGGGACCTACAATGAGCAGTTCTTC
>NA|TRBJ2-3|TRBD1|TRBV7-9|16
CASSPTGVDSTDTQYF
TGTGCCAGCAGCCCGACAGGGGTGGACAGCACAGATACGCAGTATTTT
>once|TRBJ2-2|TRBD2|TRBV9|17
CASGKVGLADGSGELFF
TGTGCCAGCGGAAAGGTAGGACTAGCGGACGGTAGCGGGGAGCTGTTTTTT
>NA|TRBJ2-7|TRBD2|TRBV6-1|15
CASRATSGWTYEQYF
TGTGCCAGCAGAGCGACTAGCGGGTGGACCTACGAGCAGTACTTC
>NA|TRBJ1-1|NA|TRBV27|12
CASRKGVAEAFF
TGTGCCAGCAGGAAGGGGGTAGCTGAAGCTTTCTTT
>NA|TRBJ1-1|TRBD1|TRBV13|15
CASSPAGTGNTEAFF
TGTGCCAGCAGCCCGGCTGGGACAGGAAACACTGAAGCTTTCTTT
>once|TRBJ1-2|NA|TRBV6-5|10
CASLLVGYTF
TGTGCCAGCCTCCTTGTTGGCTACACCTTC
>NA|TRBJ2-7|TRBD1|TRBV19|15
CASSSRTGGVYEQYF
TGTGCCAGTAGTTCGCGGACAGGGGGAGTCTACGAGCAGTACTTC
>NA|TRBJ2-7|NA|TRBV7-2|15
CASSSRTSLSYEQYF
TGTGCCAGCAGCTCACGGACTTCCCTCTCCTACGAGCAGTACTTC
>NA|TRBJ2-7|NA|TRBV28|14
CASRLPPAGAEQYF
TGTGCCAGCAGGCTCCCACCTGCGGGCGCCGAGCAGTACTTC
>NA|TRBJ1-4|TRBD1|TRBV2|14
CASITGTGNEKLFF
TGTGCCAGCATTACCGGGACAGGTAATGAAAAACTGTTTTTT
>NA|TRBJ1-1|TRBD1|TRBV10-3|13
CAIIGQGFTEAFF
TGTGCCATCATTGGACAGGGATTCACTGAAGCTTTCTTT
>NA|TRBJ2-7|TRBD1|TRBV5-1|14
CASSRDRAFYEQYF
TGCGCCAGCAGCCGGGACAGGGCCTTCTACGAGCAGTACTTC
>NA|TRBJ2-3|NA|TRBV12-5|14
CASGLAPPEDTQYF
TGTGCTAGTGGTTTAGCCCCCCCTGAAGATACGCAGTATTTT
>few|TRBJ1-2|NA|TRBV28|13
CASSPPDGQADTF
TGTGCCAGCAGTCCCCCCGACGGACAAGCCGACACCTTC
>once|TRBJ2-7|TRBD1|TRBV15|14
CATSRNRGPYEQYF
TGTGCCACCAGCAGGAACAGGGGGCCCTACGAGCAGTACTTC
>NA|TRBJ2-1|NA|TRBV9|16
CASSVLPLSSYNEQFF
TGTGCCAGCAGCGTCCTCCCCCTGAGCTCCTACAATGAGCAGTTCTTC
>NA|TRBJ2-7|NA|TRBV7-6|12
CASSLSGYEQYF
TGTGCCAGCAGCCTATCGGGCTACGAGCAGTACTTC
>NA|TRBJ2-5|NA|TRBV10-2|14
CASSEGRGTETQYF
TGCGCCAGCAGTGAGGGCAGGGGCACAGAGACCCAGTACTTC
>NA|TRBJ2-2|NA|TRBV5-6|13
CASSFGSTGELFF
TGTGCCAGCAGCTTCGGTAGTACCGGGGAGCTGTTTTTT
>NA|TRBJ1-1|NA|TRBV7-9|12
CASSSRQAEAFF
TGTGCCAGCAGCTCCCGACAGGCTGAAGCTTTCTTT
>NA|TRBJ2-7|TRBD2|TRBV7-2|16
CASSLVSVAGPYEQYF
TGTGCCAGCAGCTTAGTGTCGGTAGCGGGACCTTACGAGCAGTACTTC
>NA|TRBJ2-7|NA|TRBV5-4|14
CASSSRTASYEQYF
TGTGCCAGCAGCAGTAGGACAGCTTCCTACGAGCAGTACTTC
>NA|TRBJ1-2|NA|TRBV12-2|12
CASRLPGGGYTF
TGTGCAAGTCGCCTTCCGGGGGGTGGCTACACCTTC